In its sample, the clone carrying this T cell receptor (beta chain) was seen a few times. Antigen unknown. This sample was included in a study of regulatory T cells in long-lasting Graves disease. Sample time point: newly diagnosed GD, antithyroid drugs for less than 3 months. PBMCs provided the RNA from which the TCR library was made. The source of the patients was an endocrinology department in Xi'an, China. Sequencing libraries for TCR beta were prepared with iRepertoire HTBI primers and Arm-PCR of CDR3 regions. TCRdb re-called the multiplex PCR reads through MiXCR, storing one row per CDR3 protein. The sample yields approximately 540,000 distinct CDR3 sequences, around 11% seen once. Trimming left V 4 bases short and J 2 bases short, with 16 bases between. The CDR3 covers 16 residues. The V gene's germline CDR1 is SGHRS and CDR2 YFSETQ. Regarding the study as a whole: Lower TCR diversity characterized persistent Graves' patients relative to newly diagnosed patients.

These sequences were also reported in another study, on T cells in Graves' hyperthyroidism and ophthalmopathy. This second report adds: Thyroid ultrasound, orbital computed tomography, clinical symptoms, and serum thyroxine and TRAb underpinned diagnoses. Primed by the HTBI set, a first-round RT-PCR was run on the TCR CDR3.

This sample comprised peripheral blood mononuclear cells (PBMCs), obtained at new diagnosis, from a patient treated with antithyroid drugs. The J gene is TRBJ2-1, the V gene TRBV5-1, with D perhaps matching TRBD2 (7 bases). The TCR was taken from a woman aged 25 to 39 with Graves disease. The CDR3 protein is CASSAGDRNPYNEQFF. For the CDR3, the DNA is TGCGCCAGCAGCGCGGGAGACAGGAACCCCTACAATGAGCAGTTCTTC.